This T cell receptor beta chain appears in the sequencing data of a study of OX40 agonist ivuxolimab in advanced cancers. Assay: immunoSEQ multiplex PCR; the TCRdb copy retains only in-frame clones and omits some. This sample has some 60,000 clones; 85% to 90% occur once, and the top ten carry more than 3%. The CDR3 contains 17 residues. The V and J ends lost 6 bases and 3 bases, in that order; junction bases with no gene match: 16. Germline V gives CDR1 SNHLY, CDR2 FYNNEI. V is TRBV2 and J is TRBJ1-1; 7 bases align to TRBD1. This sample comprised CD4+ or CD8+ T cells sorted from blood, obtained in a trial of the OX40 agonist ivuxolimab. The sequence derives from an adult with an advanced solid tumor such as melanoma, head and neck, liver or kidney cancer. The CDR3 is CASRLSGRGVLDTEAFF. The CDR3 DNA sequence: TGTGCCAGCAGATTGTCGGGCAGGGGGGTTTTGGACACTGAAGCTTTCTTT.